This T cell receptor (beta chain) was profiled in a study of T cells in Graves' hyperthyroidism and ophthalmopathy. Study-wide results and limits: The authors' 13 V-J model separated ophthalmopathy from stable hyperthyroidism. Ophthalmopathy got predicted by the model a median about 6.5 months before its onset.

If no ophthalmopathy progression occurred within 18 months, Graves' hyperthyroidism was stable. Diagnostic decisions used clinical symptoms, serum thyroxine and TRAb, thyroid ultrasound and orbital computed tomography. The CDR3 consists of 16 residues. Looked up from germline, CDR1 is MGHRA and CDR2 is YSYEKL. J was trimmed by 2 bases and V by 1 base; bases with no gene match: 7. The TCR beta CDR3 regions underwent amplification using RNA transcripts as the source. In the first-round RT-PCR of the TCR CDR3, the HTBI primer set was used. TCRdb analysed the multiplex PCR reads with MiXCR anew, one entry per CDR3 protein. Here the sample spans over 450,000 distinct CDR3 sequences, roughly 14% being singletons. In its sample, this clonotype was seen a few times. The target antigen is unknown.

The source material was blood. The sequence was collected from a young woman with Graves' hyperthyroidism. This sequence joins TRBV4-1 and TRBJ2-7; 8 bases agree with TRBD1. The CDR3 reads CASSQGGTGYTYEQYF. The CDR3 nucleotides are TGCGCCAGCAGCCAAGGTGGGACAGGTTATACCTACGAGCAGTACTTC.